The 8 T cell receptor beta chains below all came from one sample that was sequenced in a study of cytomegalovirus exposure and HLA in healthy donors. This PCR relied on a set of 60 Vbeta primers and 13 Jbeta primers. Only in-frame clones appear in the TCRdb table, and some are missing; sequencing was by immunoSEQ multiplex PCR. The sample records around 80,000 clones, roughly 70% being singletons. Input material: PBMCs. The receptors come from a man in his forties or fifties in good health and CMV-seropositive.

In this sample, this clone turned up once. The chain links TRBV7-2 to TRBJ1-1; a weak D match, TRBD1 (6 bases). Germline V gene lookup returns CDR1 SGHTA and CDR2 FQGNSA. CDR3 size: 16 residues. Trimming shortened V by 1 base and J by 4 bases, and 16 bases separated the two germline ends. The CDR3 loop is CASSLGGTGRTTEAFF. The CDR3 DNA sequence: TGTGCCAGCAGCTTAGGGGGAACAGGGCGGACCACTGAAGCTTTCTTT.

Details on this clone: Other nucleotide sequences in the sample specify the same CDR3. The chain carries TRBV2 and TRBJ1-3; D gene ambiguous. Trimming removed 2 bases at V and 0 bases at J, with 5 bases between. This CDR3 is 14 amino acids long. Germline-derived CDR1 and CDR2 are SNHLY and FYNNEI. CDR3 DNA sequence: TGTGCCAGCAGTGAATACAGCTCTGGAAACACCATATATTTT. This translates into CASSEYSSGNTIYF.

The gene calls are TRBV11-2 and TRBJ2-3; no reliable D call. The CDR3 runs 15 residues. Germline V gene sequence: CDR1 SGHAT, CDR2 FQNNGV. Trimming took 1 base from V and 5 from J, leaving 13 bases between them. For the CDR3, the DNA is TGTGCCAGCAGCTTAGTGGCAGGATCGAAAGATACGCAGTATTTT. It specifies CASSLVAGSKDTQYF.

Comments on this clone: At one end the junction does not follow the germline gene, possibly because of a read error. The gene calls are TRBV19 and TRBJ2-7; the D gene is possibly TRBD1 (5 bases). Germline CDR1 and CDR2: LNHDA and SQIVND (reference sequence). The CDR3 runs to 13 residues. The CDR3 loop reads CASTATWGHEQYF. The CDR3 bases are TGTGCTAGTACTGCAACGTGGGGCCACGAGCAGTACTTC.

The V gene is TRBV6-1, the J gene TRBJ2-7; TRBD2 agrees at 9 bases. The CDR3 totals 14 residues. The germline V gene has CDR1 MNHNS and CDR2 SASEGT. Germline trimming cut 10 bases from V and 1 base from J; bases unmatched to any gene: 8. The CDR3 protein is CATRLAVLSYEQYF. The CDR3 nucleotides read TGTGCCACCAGACTAGCGGTGCTTTCCTACGAGCAGTACTTC.

J is TRBJ2-2 and V is TRBV6-4, with 11 bases aligning to TRBD2. The junction had 3 bases not matched to a gene; V was cut back by 5 bases and J by 1 base. CDR3 length equals 16 residues. Germline V CDR1 and CDR2: MRHNA, SNTAGT. The CDR3 loop reads CASSPGTSGNTGELFF. The CDR3 region has the DNA TGTGCCAGCAGTCCCGGGACTAGCGGGAACACCGGGGAGCTGTTTTTT.

This clone has just a few counts. The rearrangement uses TRBV11-1 and TRBJ1-6; D gene unclear. The germline V gene has CDR1 SGHAT and CDR2 FQDESV (reference sequence). The CDR3 is made up of 16 amino acids. The V gene lost 5 bases and the J gene lost 0 bases, with 11 bases spanning the gap. CDR3 DNA sequence: TGTGCCAGCAGCCCGCGGCCTAGCTCCTATAATTCACCCCTCCACTTT. This encodes CASSPRPSSYNSPLHF.

This chain connects TRBV29-1 to TRBJ1-1; a weak D match, TRBD1 (6 bases). The CDR3 totals 11 residues. Germline V CDR1 and CDR2: SQVTM, ANQGSEA. Trimming left V 4 bases short and J 5 bases short, with 8 bases between. This CDR3 is CSVVRGTEAFF. CDR3 coding DNA: TGCAGCGTTGTCAGGGGAACTGAAGCTTTCTTT.